Listed below are T cell receptor beta chains from one sample, sequenced in a study of CXCR3-negative and CXCR3-positive naive CD8 T cells. TCRdb re-called the 5' RACE reads and catalogs CDR3 proteins one per entry, DNA excluded. The sample's table shows some 150,000 distinct CDR3 sequences. Material: naive CXCR3+ CD8+ T cells from blood. Receptor source: a human donor in good health. Some clones in this sample may be carry-over from other donors' samples. Each CDR3 is given with its conserved first and last residue.

V	length	J	CDR3
TRBV10-2	16	TRBJ2-2	CASSDRGWGDTGELFF
TRBV29-1	11	TRBJ2-3	CSGDRADTQYF
TRBV7-9	12	TRBJ2-1	CASSPVEYEQFF
TRBV20-1	15	TRBJ1-2	CSAVDFAAPNYGYTF
TRBV29-1	12	TRBJ2-7	CSVLISAYEQYF
TRBV6-6	13	TRBJ1-2	CASSHGGSYGYTF
TRBV6-6	15	TRBJ2-2	CASSYGGGNTGELFF
TRBV19	13	TRBJ2-7	CASSINLAKEQYF
TRBV30	11	TRBJ1-1	CAWWRGGEAFF
TRBV7-7	15	TRBJ2-1	CASSFRASGREEQFF
TRBV20-1	14	TRBJ2-3	CSASPTSTTDTQYF
TRBV2	16	TRBJ2-3	CATPDVRERSTDTQYF
TRBV9	16	TRBJ1-2	CASSPGQGGSNYGYTF
TRBV28	14	TRBJ2-5	CASSLPSGQETQYF
TRBV4-1	14	TRBJ1-6	CASSLGQTNSPLHF
TRBV14	14	TRBJ2-7	CASSQARGAYEQYF
TRBV5-5	17	TRBJ2-1	CASSPEGLAARYNEQFF
TRBV4-3	14	TRBJ2-7	CASSQGGRPYEQYF
TRBV7-9	13	TRBJ2-1	CASSFYVGGEQFF
TRBV21-1	17	TRBJ2-1	CASSKAGTRSSYNEQFF
TRBV29-1	14	TRBJ2-1	CSVAPVTGLNEQFF
TRBV7-9	16	TRBJ2-7	CASSLVGSGDAYEQYF
TRBV12-3/TRBV12-4	14	TRBJ2-2	CASSLWTEAGELFF
TRBV6-5	16	TRBJ2-2	CASSYRGQPNTGELFF
TRBV9	16	TRBJ2-3	CASSPWVGEGTDTQYF
TRBV12-3/TRBV12-4	14	TRBJ1-1	CASSAQLPMAEAFF
TRBV20-1	16	TRBJ2-1	CSARDPGLAGVNEQFF
TRBV7-8	13	TRBJ2-2	CASDAWDTGELFF
TRBV7-9	12	TRBJ2-1	CASSLVRDRRFF
TRBV4-3	16	TRBJ2-7	CASSQGGDGGSYEQYF
TRBV7-9	15	TRBJ1-1	CASSPPSGVNTEAFF
TRBV20-1	14	TRBJ1-3	CSARKSSSGNTIYF
TRBV23-1	18	TRBJ2-4	CASSLKGQGAAAKNIQYF
TRBV20-1	12	TRBJ2-7	CSATLLGDEQYF
TRBV6-2/TRBV6-3	19	TRBJ2-5	CASSYPTGLAGAFQETQYF
TRBV7-9	13	TRBJ2-7	CASSVQPSYEQYF
TRBV29-1	16	TRBJ2-7	CSVEEAVNGTAYEQYF
TRBV28	15	TRBJ2-3	CASSFWRDRADTQYF
TRBV7-9	13	TRBJ1-2	CASSLQGVRGYTF
TRBV6-4	14	TRBJ2-1	CASSEGGGNNEQFF
TRBV11-2	17	TRBJ2-2	CASSPSAGGFETGELFF
TRBV5-1	14	TRBJ2-7	CASSLESSGYEQYF
TRBV28	13	TRBJ1-1	CASSLIRGTEAFF
TRBV4-2	14	TRBJ2-7	CASSHYGGSYEQYF
TRBV11-3	14	TRBJ2-5	CASSPPQGRETQYF
TRBV30	11	TRBJ1-1	CASWGAAKAFF
TRBV20-1	16	TRBJ1-6	CSAREPGGDYGSPLHF
TRBV7-9	13	TRBJ2-5	CASSWTGTETQYF
TRBV6-6	16	TRBJ1-1	CASSYSGGEWETEAFF